This is a list of T cell receptor beta chains from one sample in a study of identical twins. TCRdb processed the 5' RACE reads anew with MiXCR; each CDR3 protein has one entry. The sample has about 660,000 distinct CDR3 sequences; 8.6% are singletons. These sequences were also reported in another study, on yellow fever vaccine responses in identical twins.

Sequencing input: PBMCs. These receptors were obtained from a woman between 18 and 29 years old in good health. CDR3s include the opening cysteine and the closing phenylalanine or tryptophan. The order of the fields is D gene, V gene, J gene, clone size, CDR3 protein, CDR3 DNA. D genes are given only for firm matches. The size entry is marked missing in some rows and otherwise reads once, few, many or a size class.

NA	TRBV2	TRBJ2-3	NA	CASRLEHTDTQYF	TGTGCCAGCCGACTGGAACACACAGATACGCAGTATTTT
NA	TRBV5-1	TRBJ1-3	few	CASSLDGSPGNTIYF	TGCGCCAGCAGCTTGGATGGTTCACCCGGAAACACCATATATTTT
NA	TRBV9	TRBJ2-2	NA	CASSVVLNTGELFF	TGTGCCAGCAGCGTAGTCCTAAACACCGGGGAGCTGTTTTTT
NA	TRBV27	TRBJ2-2	few	CASTLLGQNERDGELFF	TGTGCCAGCACCTTATTGGGACAGAATGAGCGGGACGGGGAGCTGTTTTTT
NA	TRBV14	TRBJ2-1	NA	CASSHYTGVSFNEQFF	TGTGCCAGCAGCCATTACACGGGGGTTTCATTCAATGAGCAGTTCTTC
NA	TRBV3-1	TRBJ1-6	few	CASSQGGIGDSPLHF	TGTGCCAGCAGCCAGGGGGGGATAGGGGATTCACCCCTCCACTTT
NA	TRBV12-3/TRBV12-4	TRBJ2-6	NA	CACSLRLDRASGANVLTF	TGTGCCTGCAGTTTAAGGTTAGACAGAGCCTCTGGGGCCAACGTCCTGACTTTC
NA	TRBV11-2	TRBJ2-5	NA	CASSLSGIETQYF	TGTGCCAGCAGCTTATCAGGGATCGAGACCCAGTACTTC
NA	TRBV4-2	TRBJ2-3	few	CASSQEAYGTDTQYF	TGTGCCAGCAGCCAAGAGGCCTACGGCACAGATACGCAGTATTTT
TRBD1	TRBV3-1	TRBJ2-7	many	CASSQEGMIGGRAQNRTYEQYF	TGTGCCAGCAGCCAAGAAGGAATGATAGGGGGCAGGGCCCAGAACAGAACCTACGAGCAGTACTTC
NA	TRBV2	TRBJ2-3	few	CASSDNRLDTQYF	TGTGCCAGCAGTGACAATCGTCTAGATACGCAGTATTTT
NA	TRBV19	TRBJ2-7	few	CASSITAGEQYF	TGTGCCAGTAGTATAACTGCGGGGGAGCAGTACTTC
TRBD1	TRBV6-5	TRBJ1-5	many	CASSYGTGSQPQHF	TGTGCCAGCAGTTACGGGACAGGGTCTCAGCCCCAGCATTTT
NA	TRBV20-1	TRBJ2-7	NA	CSAPGLANDEQYF	TGCAGTGCGCCTGGGCTAGCAAACGACGAGCAGTACTTC
NA	TRBV7-2	TRBJ1-1	many	CASSQTVNTEAFF	TGTGCCAGCAGCCAGACGGTTAACACTGAAGCTTTCTTT
NA	TRBV21-1	TRBJ1-1	many	CASSSQGGASGAFF	TGTGCCAGCAGCTCTCAAGGAGGGGCAAGTGGAGCTTTCTTT
TRBD1	TRBV12-3/TRBV12-4	TRBJ2-3	NA	CASSFSGQGNTQYF	TGTGCCAGCAGCTTCTCGGGACAGGGTAATACGCAGTATTTT
TRBD2	TRBV6-5	TRBJ2-3	many	CASSWSGRADVADTQYF	TGTGCCAGCAGTTGGAGCGGGAGGGCTGATGTCGCAGATACGCAGTATTTT
NA	TRBV18	TRBJ2-1	few	CASSPFKSNEQFF	TGTGCCAGCTCACCATTTAAGAGCAATGAGCAGTTCTTC
NA	TRBV7-2	TRBJ2-1	many	CASSLLNYNEQFF	TGTGCCAGCAGCCTATTGAACTACAATGAGCAGTTCTTC
NA	TRBV5-6	TRBJ1-3	few	CASSTGRGNTIYF	TGTGCCAGCAGCACGGGACGCGGAAACACCATATATTTT
TRBD1	TRBV10-3	TRBJ2-7	few	CAISQGESYEQYF	TGTGCCATCTCCCAGGGGGAGTCCTACGAGCAGTACTTC
NA	TRBV3-1	TRBJ1-5	few	CASSQMFTDQPQHF	TGTGCCAGCAGCCAAATGTTTACCGATCAGCCCCAGCATTTT
TRBD2	TRBV12-3/TRBV12-4	TRBJ2-1	few	CASSFVAGGPDEQFF	TGTGCCAGCAGTTTCGTGGCGGGAGGGCCGGATGAGCAGTTCTTC
NA	TRBV3-1	TRBJ1-5	many	CASSQGWQGNQPQHF	TGTGCCAGCAGCCAAGGTTGGCAGGGGAATCAGCCCCAGCATTTT
TRBD1	TRBV12-3/TRBV12-4	TRBJ2-1	few	CASSPWDREDNEQFF	TGTGCCAGCAGTCCATGGGACAGGGAAGACAATGAGCAGTTCTTC
NA	TRBV6-1	TRBJ2-7	many	CASSEESGTPSYEQYF	TGTGCCAGCAGTGAAGAGAGCGGGACACCGTCCTACGAGCAGTACTTC
NA	TRBV27	TRBJ2-3	few	CASCKPPSDTQYF	TGTGCCAGCTGTAAGCCCCCCTCGGATACGCAGTATTTT
NA	TRBV5-6	TRBJ2-2	NA	CASSLLSGRVTGELFF	TGTGCCAGCAGCCTACTTAGCGGTCGGGTCACCGGGGAGCTGTTTTTT
NA	TRBV5-1	TRBJ2-7	few	CASSLWTSYEQYF	TGCGCCAGCAGCTTGTGGACTTCCTACGAGCAGTACTTC
NA	TRBV20-1	TRBJ2-2	NA	CSASPGSWAGELFF	TGCAGTGCTAGCCCAGGGTCCTGGGCCGGGGAGCTGTTTTTT
TRBD2	TRBV10-3	TRBJ2-5	many	CAISESLAGVGETQYF	TGTGCCATCAGTGAGTCTCTAGCGGGAGTTGGCGAGACCCAGTACTTC
TRBD1	TRBV4-3	TRBJ2-3	NA	CASSQDLSGGADTQYF	TGCGCCAGCAGCCAAGATCTCTCAGGGGGCGCAGATACGCAGTATTTT
TRBD2	TRBV28	TRBJ2-5	NA	CASSLFREAGKTQYF	TGTGCCAGCAGTTTATTTCGGGAGGCCGGGAAGACCCAGTACTTC
NA	TRBV3-1	TRBJ2-1	few	CASSQGATPRPIWQFF	TGTGCCAGCAGCCAAGGAGCGACTCCCCGCCCTATATGGCAGTTCTTC